The 14 T cell receptor beta chains below were found in one sample sequenced in a study of T-cell reconstitution after alpha-beta-depleted transplantation in children. Preparation of the TCRbeta library used unique molecular identifiers. Via MiXCR, TCRdb re-called the PCR reads, giving one row per CDR3 protein. This sample has around 700,000 distinct CDR3 sequences, with less than 15% found just once. The specimen comprised PBMCs, sampled before TCRalphabeta/CD19-depleted stem cell transplant. The origin of the receptors is a girl aged 2-10 years with congenital amegakaryocytic thrombocytopenia, due to receive a stem cell transplant.

This clonotype was detected a few times. This chain links TRBV12-3 or TRBV12-4 with TRBJ2-5; the D gene is possibly TRBD2 (6 bases). V was pared by 5 bases and J by 3 bases, with 13 bases between. CDR3 length: 14 residues. The CDR3 loop reads CASSLRLGEETQYF. CDR3 coding DNA: TGTGCCAGCAGTCTCCGACTAGGAGAAGAGACCCAGTACTTC.

This clonotype was detected only a few times. The chain is built from TRBV12-3 or TRBV12-4 and TRBJ2-1, with D maybe TRBD2 (6 bases). CDR3 length equals 16 residues. Trimming shortened V by 5 bases and J by 4 bases, and 18 bases separated the two germline ends. The CDR3 coding sequence is TGTGCCAGCAGTGGCCCCCCGGGACTGTATTACAATGAGCAGTTCTTC. Protein sequence: CASSGPPGLYYNEQFF.

DNA of the CDR3: TGTGCCAGCAGTGAAGCTGACAGGGGGACTGAAGCTTTCTTT. It is translated as CASSEADRGTEAFF. The chain employs TRBV2 and TRBJ1-1, with 9 positions matching TRBD1. The CDR3 spans 14 residues. V lost 0 bases to trimming and J lost 5 bases; unmatched junction nucleotides: 1. The germline V gene has CDR1 SNHLY and CDR2 FYNNEI.

This clonotype was detected a few times. The chain carries TRBV27 and TRBJ2-7; D gene ambiguous. Germline CDR1 and CDR2: MNHEY and SMNVEV (reference sequence). Trimming removed 2 bases from V and 3 bases from J, with 11 bases in between. CDR3 length equals 14 residues. Here the CDR3 reads CASSLRYTHYEQYF. CDR3 DNA sequence: TGTGCCAGCAGTTTACGGTATACCCACTACGAGCAGTACTTC.

The chain is built from TRBV3-1 and TRBJ2-2; 11 bases align to TRBD2. With V trimmed by 2 bases and J by 9 bases, 5 bases remained unmatched. This CDR3 comprises 15 residues. Germline assignment: CDR1 LGHDT and CDR2 YNNKEL (reference sequence). The CDR3 is CASSQILAGVRELFF. The CDR3 DNA reads as TGTGCCAGCAGCCAAATACTAGCGGGAGTCAGGGAGCTGTTTTTT.

This clonotype was seen ten or more times. The V call is TRBV12-3 or TRBV12-4, the J call TRBJ1-1; no reliable D call. The V end lost 1 base, the J end lost 0 bases, and 9 bases lay between the germline ends. This CDR3 comprises 15 residues. Here the CDR3 reads CASSLGVYMNTEAFF. The CDR3 nucleotides are TGTGCCAGCAGTTTAGGGGTGTACATGAACACTGAAGCTTTCTTT.

This clonotype has a single count. A read error may account for a junction end that differs from germline. The chain joins TRBV5-1 to TRBJ2-7; D ambiguous. The CDR3 extends over 10 amino acids. Germline values: CDR1 SGHRS, CDR2 YFSETQ. The DNA of the CDR3 is TGCGCCAGCAGCGTGTACGAGCTGTACTTC. This translates into CASSVYELYF.

The CDR3 coding sequence is TGTGCCAGCAGTTACTTGGGACAGGGGGTTCGCGACTACACCTTC. Translation: CASSYLGQGVRDYTF. V is TRBV6-5 and J is TRBJ1-2; 11 positions agree with TRBD1. The germline gives CDR1 MNHEY, CDR2 SVGAGI. V dropped 1 base and J dropped 10; count of bases not matched to a gene: 8. CDR3 length: 15 amino acids.

The chain is built from TRBV3-1 and TRBJ2-1; 7 bases match TRBD2. This CDR3 is 18 amino acids long. The ends lost 4 bases at V and 4 bases at J; junction bases unmatched: 16. From germline, CDR1 is LGHDT and CDR2 YNNKEL (reference sequence). For the CDR3, the DNA is TGTGCCAGCAGCCCAATCGGGAATGGGGCGGGAGTTTACAATGAGCAGTTCTTC. Amino acids: CASSPIGNGAGVYNEQFF.

This clonotype was observed many times. This rearrangement joins TRBV10-3 to TRBJ2-1; 7 nucleotides match TRBD1. Unmatched junction bases numbered 7, after V lost 0 bases and J lost 5 bases. In germline, CDR1 is ENHRY, CDR2 SYGVKD. This CDR3 spans 16 amino acids. CDR3 bases: TGTGCCATCAGTGAGTCTGGACAGGCCTATCACAATGAGCAGTTCTTC. Translated, it gives CAISESGQAYHNEQFF.

Turning to this clonotype: It may be a read error: a sequence one base away is much more abundant. The chain employs TRBV10-3 and TRBJ2-5; possible D gene TRBD2, 5 bases. Trimming took 4 bases from V and 2 from J, leaving 14 bases between them. The CDR3 spans 15 residues. Germline loops: CDR1 ENHRY, CDR2 SYGVKD. The chain's CDR3 is CAISVAEGSQETQYF. The CDR3 nucleotides are TGTGCCATCAGTGTTGCGGAAGGGAGTCAAGAGACCCAGTACTTC.

The table lists this clonotype with many counts. The gene calls are TRBV10-3 and TRBJ2-1, with 8 bases lining up with TRBD1. Germline CDR1 is ENHRY and CDR2 is SYGVKD. The CDR3 spans 14 residues. The V gene end was trimmed by 8 bases and the J gene end by 6 bases; junction bases not matched to a gene: 9. This CDR3 is CAIGSLGQVNEQFF. The CDR3 bases are TGTGCCATCGGGTCCTTGGGACAGGTCAATGAGCAGTTCTTC.

The chain links TRBV2 to TRBJ2-1; D possibly uses TRBD1 or TRBD2 (6 bases each). CDR3 size: 15 residues. The V gene lost 8 bases and the J gene lost 7 bases, with 21 bases spanning the gap. Per the germline V gene, CDR1 is SNHLY and CDR2 is FYNNEI. The CDR3 reads CASPMGAGEENEQFF. The CDR3 DNA reads as TGTGCCAGCCCTATGGGTGCAGGGGAGGAAAATGAGCAGTTCTTC. Full variable domain (missing parts from reference TRBV2 and TRBJ2-1): EPEVTQTPSHQVTQMGQEVILRCVPISNHLYFYWYRQILGQKVEFLVSFYNNEISEKSEIFDDQFSVERPDGSNFTLKIRSTKLEDSAMYFCASPMGAGEENEQFFGPGTRLTVL.

This clonotype showed up just a few times. The chain recombines TRBV6-5 with TRBJ2-6; possibly TRBD1 for D (6 bases). The CDR3 extends over 17 amino acids. CDR1 and CDR2 (germline): MNHEY, SVGAGI. V was pared by 2 bases and J by 2 bases, with 13 bases between. The CDR3 coding sequence is TGTGCCAGCAGTTACAGGGCCTACAGGGCTGGGGCCAACGTCCTGACTTTC. Its protein product is CASSYRAYRAGANVLTF.